The 16 T cell receptor beta chains below were found in one sample sequenced in a study of T cells in women clearing cervical HPV infection. The method was immunoSEQ multiplex PCR; TCRdb's version includes in-frame clones alone and lacks a portion of them. This table holds 30,000 to 45,000 clones. Sequences were obtained from blood buffy coat. Receptors originate from a woman between 18 and 75 years old with a cervical HPV16 infection that either progressed to CIN3+ or cleared (not recorded which).

With regard to this clone: With the read ending 3 residues before the CDR3 end, the germline J gene is used to fill in that end. V is TRBV30 and J is TRBJ2-3; TRBD1 aligns across 7 bases. The germline gives CDR1 GTSNPN, CDR2 SVGIG (reference sequence). CDR3 length: 14 residues. The V and J ends lost 4 bases and 6 bases, in that order; junction bases with no gene match: 10. CDR3 protein: CAWNRDSGTDTQYF. Incomplete CDR3 DNA: TGTGCCTGGAATCGGGACAGTGGTACCGATACG. Supplemented by reference TRBV30 and TRBJ2-3, the full variable domain reads SQTIHQWPATLVQPVGSPLSLECTVEGTSNPNLYWYRQAAGRGLQLLFYSVGIGQISSEVPQNLSASRPQDRQFILSSKKLLLSDSGFYLCAWNRDSGTDTQYFGPGTRLTVL.

As for this clone: The read ends 3 residues shy of where the CDR3 ends; the end is completed using the germline J gene. V usage is TRBV7-9 and J usage is TRBJ2-7; D might be TRBD2 (5 bases). The V end was cut by 2 bases, the J end by 1 base, with 9 bases between. Germline CDR1 and CDR2: SEHNR and FQNEAQ (reference sequence). This CDR3 comprises 14 residues. Here the CDR3 reads CASSLLGGSYEQYF. The sequenced CDR3 bases are TGTGCCAGCAGCTTATTGGGCGGGTCCTACGAG.

Worth noting for this clone: The read ends 3 residues before the CDR3 terminus; that terminus is restored from the germline J gene. The rearrangement uses TRBV20-1 and TRBJ2-5; 9 bases are shared with TRBD2. The CDR3 is made up of 15 amino acids. Germline V gives CDR1 DFQATT, CDR2 SNEGSKA (reference sequence). The ends lost 3 bases at V and 5 bases at J; junction bases unmatched: 10. The CDR3 DNA, read in part, is TGCAGTGCTAGTAGGGCGGCGGGGGGGCGGGAGACC. Residues: CSASRAAGGRET. From start to end, the CDR3 is CSASRAAGGRETQYF.

Concerning this clone: Coverage ceases 3 residues before the CDR3 finishes, and the germline J gene fills in the end. This chain joins TRBV20-1 and TRBJ2-3; 7 nucleotides line up with TRBD1. The CDR3 contains 17 residues. Per the germline V gene, CDR1 is DFQATT and CDR2 is SNEGSKA (reference sequence). V shed 6 bases, J shed 0 bases, and the junction held 15 bases outside the gene matches. The CDR3 spells CSALKKLRDSSTDTQYF. The part of the CDR3 DNA that was read is TGCAGTGCCCTAAAGAAACTCCGGGACAGCAGCACAGATACG.

Here the CDR3 reads CASSPRYDYGYTF. The sequenced part of the CDR3 DNA is TGTGCCAGCAGCCCTAGGTATGACTATGGC. The rearrangement links TRBV7-9 to TRBJ1-2; D unresolved. The read falls 3 residues short of the CDR3 end, and the missing part is taken from the germline J gene. The CDR3 length is 13 residues. The ends were cut back, 5 bases at V and 3 bases at J, with 10 bases in the middle. The V gene's germline CDR1 is SEHNR and CDR2 FQNEAQ (reference sequence).

As to this clone: The read halts 3 residues ahead of the CDR3 end, with the missing end drawn from the germline J gene. The chain employs TRBV4-1 and TRBJ2-7; D is uncertain. V gave up 0 bases and J gave up 4 bases, with 13 bases separating them. CDR1 is MGHRA, CDR2 YSYEKL, per germline. The CDR3 has 15 amino acids. The sequenced CDR3 bases are TGCGCCAGCAGCCAAGAGCGGTTGCAACCTTACGAG. Translating it yields CASSQERLQPYE. In full, the CDR3 is CASSQERLQPYEQYF.

As to this clone: The read ends 3 residues shy of where the CDR3 ends; the end is completed using the germline J gene. The chain employs TRBV20-1 and TRBJ2-3; 12 bases fit TRBD2. The CDR3 has 21 residues. After removal of 5 bases from V and 0 bases from J, the junction contained 21 bases not matched to a gene. In germline, CDR1 is DFQATT, CDR2 SNEGSKA (reference sequence). The sequenced CDR3 bases are TGCAGTGCTGAGTTTTGGACTAGCGGGACCCTCACCCCTACGAGCACAGATACG. This translates into CSAEFWTSGTLTPTSTDT. In full, the CDR3 is CSAEFWTSGTLTPTSTDTQYF.

About this clone: The read stops 3 residues short of the end of the CDR3; the missing end is completed from the germline J gene. The chain joins TRBV13 to TRBJ1-1; weak D call: TRBD1 (5 bases). Germline V gives CDR1 PRHDT, CDR2 FYEKMQ (reference sequence). Between the trimmed V and J ends, which lost 6 bases and 1 base, there was a span of 6 bases. The CDR3 spans 12 residues. The part of the CDR3 DNA that was read is TGTGCCAGCAGTACAGGGAACACTGAA. Translated, it gives CASSTGNTE. The entire CDR3 sequence reads CASSTGNTEAFF.

Comment on this clone: From the germline J gene comes the end of the CDR3, since the read stops 3 residues before it. The chain employs TRBV19 and TRBJ1-5; tentative D call: TRBD1 (6 bases). Germline CDR1 reads LNHDA; CDR2 reads SQIVND (reference sequence). This CDR3 is built from 13 residues. The V gene lost 4 bases and the J gene lost 4 bases, with 8 bases spanning the gap. The CDR3 DNA, read in part, is TGTGCCAGTAGTAGACAGGTTAATCAGCCC. Translating it yields CASSRQVNQP. In full, the CDR3 is CASSRQVNQPQHF.

As regards this clone: The read comes to an end 3 residues before the CDR3 does, leaving the germline J gene to fill in the end. The J gene is TRBJ2-7, the V gene TRBV7-2; no clear D gene. CDR1 is SGHTA, CDR2 FQGNSA, per germline. Deletions cut 1 base from V and 3 bases from J, with 7 bases between. The CDR3 contains 13 residues. CDR3 amino acids: CASSLGQNYEQYF. The covered CDR3 bases are TGTGCCAGCAGCTTAGGGCAAAACTACGAG.

On this clone itself: The read terminates 3 residues ahead of where the CDR3 ends, so the germline J gene completes it. The rearrangement joins TRBV10-3 to TRBJ2-3; D not resolved. The CDR3 is 12 amino acids. Germline-derived CDR1 and CDR2 are ENHRY and SYGVKD. CDR3: CAISELLETQYF. CDR3 DNA (partial): TGTGCCATCAGTGAGCTGCTAGAAACG.

Concerning this clone itself: The read terminates 3 residues ahead of where the CDR3 ends, so the germline J gene completes it. The chain joins TRBV6-4 to TRBJ2-1, with 9 bases that match TRBD2. After removal of 3 bases from V and 5 bases from J, the junction contained 5 bases not matched to a gene. The CDR3 has 15 amino acids. Germline CDR1 MRHNA, CDR2 SNTAGT. CDR3 DNA, as far as it was read: TGTGCCAGCAGTGAAGACGAGCGGGGGGACAATGAG. Its translation is CASSEDERGDNE. The full-length CDR3 reads as CASSEDERGDNEQFF.

As regards this clone: The read terminates 3 residues before the CDR3 end, so the remaining end is supplied by the germline J gene. J is TRBJ2-1 and V is TRBV2; 7 nucleotides line up with TRBD1. Per the germline V gene, CDR1 is SNHLY and CDR2 is FYNNEI. The CDR3 length is 15 residues. The J segment lost 2 bases and the V segment lost 6 bases, leaving 7 bases of the junction unmatched. The CDR3 bases that were read are TGTGCCAGCAGCTTAGACAGGGCCCCCTACAATGAG. Amino acid sequence: CASSLDRAPYNE. The CDR3 reads in full as CASSLDRAPYNEQFF.

With respect to this clone: The read ends 3 residues shy of where the CDR3 ends; the end is completed using the germline J gene. The genes are TRBV19 and TRBJ2-3, with D possibly TRBD1 on 5 matching bases. The CDR3 extends over 13 amino acids. Germline CDR1 is LNHDA and CDR2 is SQIVND (reference sequence). V was trimmed by 5 bases and J by 5 bases, leaving 11 bases between them. CDR3 DNA (partial): TGTGCCAGTAGTGAGCAGGGAAAAGATACG. It codes for CASSEQGKDT. The complete CDR3 reads CASSEQGKDTQYF.

Remarks on this clone: The read ends 3 residues early relative to the CDR3; the germline J gene fills the gap. The chain employs TRBV10-3 and TRBJ2-7; D perhaps matches TRBD1 (6 bases). V dropped 0 bases and J dropped 3 bases, with 12 bases sitting between them. The CDR3 consists of 15 residues. The germline V gene has CDR1 ENHRY and CDR2 SYGVKD. This CDR3 reads CAISESTGEFYEQYF. The sequenced CDR3 bases are TGTGCCATCAGTGAGTCGACAGGCGAATTCTACGAG.

In regard to this clone: Read data end 3 residues before the CDR3 end; the end is taken from the germline J gene. The chain recombines TRBV20-1 with TRBJ1-6; weak D call: TRBD1 (5 bases). This CDR3 has 16 residues. CDR1 and CDR2 (germline): DFQATT, SNEGSKA (reference sequence). Trimming pared 3 bases from V and 8 bases from J, leaving 20 bases between. The CDR3 is CSARQSLRAGDSPLHF. The covered CDR3 bases are TGCAGTGCTAGGCAAAGCCTCAGGGCGGGGGATTCACCC.